The rows below give T cell receptor beta chains drawn from one sample of a study of early T cells in non-severe SARS-CoV-2 infection. TCRdb recomputed calls from the 5' RACE reads with MiXCR, one row per CDR3 protein. The table shows roughly 90,000 distinct CDR3 sequences, with about 14% occurring only once. Source material: whole blood. These TCRs come from an adult who was a healthcare worker with PCR-confirmed SARS-CoV-2 infection or an uninfected control (not recorded which). The CDR3 runs from the conserved cysteine through the conserved F or W. The D gene is left open where the match is weak. The listing skips clone size in some rows; elsewhere it reads once, few, many or a size class.

j_call v_call d_call clone_size cdr3_nt cdr3_aa
TRBJ2-1 TRBV6-5 NA NA TGTGCCAGCAGTTACTCGTCCAATGGGCCAATAAATGAGCAGTTCTTC CASSYSSNGPINEQFF
TRBJ2-1 TRBV7-9 NA NA TGTGCCAGCAGCTTAACAGAACGCTACAATGAGCAGTTCTTC CASSLTERYNEQFF
TRBJ2-1 TRBV24-1 NA NA TGTGCCACCAGTGATGTCAGGACTCCTGTCAATGAGCAGTTCTTC CATSDVRTPVNEQFF
TRBJ2-2 TRBV6-1 NA few TGTGCCAGCAGCAATACAGGGATCGTCTCCGGGGAGCTGTTTTTT CASSNTGIVSGELFF
TRBJ1-2 TRBV2 TRBD1 NA TGTGCCAGCAGGCGGACAGGTTCTAACTATGGCTACACCTTC CASRRTGSNYGYTF
TRBJ1-5 TRBV19 NA few TGTGCCAGTAGTAGGAGGGGAGATCAGCCCCAGCATTTT CASSRRGDQPQHF
TRBJ2-1 TRBV2 TRBD1 NA TGTGCCAGCAGCCGCGTTCCCGGGACAGATTCCTACAATGAGCAGTTCTTC CASSRVPGTDSYNEQFF
TRBJ2-1 TRBV7-3 TRBD2 many TGTGCCAGCAGCTTAGTGGGAGGGTCGGAGAATGAGCAGTTCTTC CASSLVGGSENEQFF
TRBJ1-1 TRBV7-3 NA few TGTGCCAGCAGCTCCGGACAGAACACTGAAGCTTTCTTT CASSSGQNTEAFF
TRBJ2-7 TRBV12-3/TRBV12-4 TRBD2 NA TGTGCCAGCAGGTTAGCGGGGACCTCCTACGAGCAGTACTTC CASRLAGTSYEQYF
TRBJ1-2 TRBV20-1 NA few TGCAGTCCTTATGGCTACACCTTC CSPYGYTF
TRBJ1-1 TRBV7-9 NA few TGTGCCAGCAGTTTAGTAGCCGGTTGGGCTTTCTTT CASSLVAGWAFF
TRBJ2-1 TRBV7-7 NA NA TGTGCTAGCAGCGTAGAACAGTGGCCCGCGACCAATGAGCAGTTCTTC CASSVEQWPATNEQFF
TRBJ2-2 TRBV7-7 NA NA TGTGCTAGCAGCTTAGATAGCAACACCGGGGAGCTGTTTTTT CASSLDSNTGELFF
TRBJ1-2 TRBV2 NA few TGTGCCAGCAGCCCGGACACCAACTATGGCTACACCTTC CASSPDTNYGYTF
TRBJ2-1 TRBV4-1 TRBD2 many TGCGCCAGCAGCCAAGCCGGCGGGAGGGCCTCTGGCGATGAGCAGTTCTTC CASSQAGGRASGDEQFF
TRBJ2-1 TRBV11-3 NA once TGTGCCAGCAGCAACCACGGACTCCAATCCTACAATGAGCAGTTCTTC CASSNHGLQSYNEQFF
TRBJ1-1 TRBV18 NA NA TGTGCCAGCTCTCAAAGCCTGGACAGCTTGAACACTGAAGCTTTCTTT CASSQSLDSLNTEAFF
TRBJ2-1 TRBV7-2 TRBD1 few TGTGCCAGCAGCTTAGAGTTCACCCTGACAGGGCACTACAATGAGCAGTTCTTC CASSLEFTLTGHYNEQFF
TRBJ2-2 TRBV28 NA once TGTGCCAGCAGTTTACGTGGGGGAGCCGCCGGGGAGCTGTTTTTT CASSLRGGAAGELFF
TRBJ1-5 TRBV5-4 NA many TGTGCCAGCAGCTTGGGGCCGGAGAATCAGCCCCAGCATTTT CASSLGPENQPQHF
TRBJ2-1 TRBV7-9 TRBD2 NA TGTGCCAGCAGCTTGCCTTCCGCGGAGCGGGGGGAGCAGTTCTTC CASSLPSAERGEQFF
TRBJ2-3 TRBV7-9 TRBD2 many TGTGCCAGCAGCAAAACTAGCGGGAGTGGCACAGATACGCAGTATTTT CASSKTSGSGTDTQYF
TRBJ2-5 TRBV18 NA NA TGTGCCAGCTCACGGAGTAAGCGAGAGACCCAGTACTTC CASSRSKRETQYF
TRBJ2-7 TRBV18 NA many TGTGCCAGCTCACAAACAGGCGCCCGCTCCTACGAGCAGTACTTC CASSQTGARSYEQYF
TRBJ1-2 TRBV19 TRBD1 few TGTGCCAGTAGGCATACCGGGCGGGACAGTACTAACTATGGCTACACCTTC CASRHTGRDSTNYGYTF
TRBJ2-7 TRBV7-9 NA NA TGTGCCAGCAGCCCCCCGGGGACGTCCTACGAGCAGTACTTC CASSPPGTSYEQYF
TRBJ1-2 TRBV6-6 NA many TGTGCCAGCAGCCACCGGGACATCGGAGGCTACACCTTC CASSHRDIGGYTF
TRBJ1-2 TRBV6-5 NA few TGTGCCAGCAGTTACTTTCCCCGACAGCGCAACTATGGCTACACCTTC CASSYFPRQRNYGYTF
TRBJ2-1 TRBV12-3/TRBV12-4 NA NA TGTGCCAGCAGTTCCCGGAGCAGGAATGAGCAGTTCTTC CASSSRSRNEQFF
TRBJ2-7 TRBV7-8 NA few TGTGCCAGCAGCTTATCGTCAGGGCCGAGCGAGCAGTACTTC CASSLSSGPSEQYF
TRBJ2-7 TRBV5-1 NA many TGCGCCAGCAGCTTCGAACGAACCTACGAGCAGTACTTC CASSFERTYEQYF
TRBJ2-6 TRBV7-9 TRBD2 many TGTGCCAGCAGCTCATCTGAGGCGGGGGTTGGGGCCAACGTCCTGACTTTC CASSSSEAGVGANVLTF
TRBJ1-2 TRBV6-5 NA many TGTGCCAGCAGTTACAGGACGGTCGGCTACACCTTC CASSYRTVGYTF
TRBJ2-6 TRBV19 NA NA TGTGCCAGTAGTATTCTTAAAGCCAACGTCCTGACTTTC CASSILKANVLTF
TRBJ2-1 TRBV19 TRBD2 many TGTGCCAGTAGCAGTAGACTAGCGAGTAATGAGCAGTTCTTC CASSSRLASNEQFF
TRBJ1-5 TRBV9 NA few TGTGCCAGCAGCGTGGACGACAGGAACAATCAGCCCCAGCATTTT CASSVDDRNNQPQHF
TRBJ2-3 TRBV5-1 NA NA TGCGCCAGCAGCCTTGACAGCACTACCACAGATACGCAGTATTTT CASSLDSTTTDTQYF
TRBJ2-2 TRBV5-5 NA few TGTGCCAGCAGCTTGCGGGGGGCGCAAGCCGGGGAGCTGTTTTTT CASSLRGAQAGELFF
TRBJ2-3 TRBV7-7 TRBD2 NA TGTGCTAGCAGCTTAGAACTAGCGGGAGGGCCAGATACGCAGTATTTT CASSLELAGGPDTQYF
TRBJ1-3 TRBV7-8 TRBD1 NA TGTGCCAGCAGCTTAGACAGGGGACATGTTGGAAACACCATATATTTT CASSLDRGHVGNTIYF
TRBJ2-3 TRBV11-2 TRBD2 many TGTGCCAGCAGCTCCCTGGGACTAGCGGGAACAGATACGCAGTATTTT CASSSLGLAGTDTQYF
TRBJ2-7 TRBV20-1 NA many TGCAGTGCTAGAGGGCAGCGGGCGAACCCCTACGAGCAGTACTTC CSARGQRANPYEQYF
TRBJ1-4 TRBV29-1 NA NA TGCAGCGCCATCAACACTGAAAAACTGTTTTTT CSAINTEKLFF